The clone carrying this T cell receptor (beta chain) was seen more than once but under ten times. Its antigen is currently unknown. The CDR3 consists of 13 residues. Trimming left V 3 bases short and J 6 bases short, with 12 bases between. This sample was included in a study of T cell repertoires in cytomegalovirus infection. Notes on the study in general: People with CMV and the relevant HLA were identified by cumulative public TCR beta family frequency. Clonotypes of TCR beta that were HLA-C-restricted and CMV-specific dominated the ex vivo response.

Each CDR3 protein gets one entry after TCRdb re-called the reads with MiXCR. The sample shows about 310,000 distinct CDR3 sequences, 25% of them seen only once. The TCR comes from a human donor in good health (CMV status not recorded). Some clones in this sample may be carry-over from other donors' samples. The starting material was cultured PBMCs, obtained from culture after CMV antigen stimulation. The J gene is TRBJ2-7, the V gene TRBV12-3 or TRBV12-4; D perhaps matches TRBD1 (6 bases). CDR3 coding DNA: TGTGCCAGCAGTTTCCAGGGGAGAGGCGAGCAGTACTTC. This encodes CASSFQGRGEQYF.